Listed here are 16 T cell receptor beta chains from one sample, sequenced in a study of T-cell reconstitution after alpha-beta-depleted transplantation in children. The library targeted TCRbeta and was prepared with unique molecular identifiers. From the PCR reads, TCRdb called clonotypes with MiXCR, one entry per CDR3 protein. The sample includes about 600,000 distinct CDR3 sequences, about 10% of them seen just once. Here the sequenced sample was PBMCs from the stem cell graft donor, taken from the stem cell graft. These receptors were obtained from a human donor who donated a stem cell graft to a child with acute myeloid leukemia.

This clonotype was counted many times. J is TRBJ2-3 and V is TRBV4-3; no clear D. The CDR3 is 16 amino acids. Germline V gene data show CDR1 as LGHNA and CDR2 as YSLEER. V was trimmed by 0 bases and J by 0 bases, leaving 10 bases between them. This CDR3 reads CASSQEIGSSTDTQYF. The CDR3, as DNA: TGCGCCAGCAGCCAAGAAATAGGGTCTAGCACAGATACGCAGTATTTT.

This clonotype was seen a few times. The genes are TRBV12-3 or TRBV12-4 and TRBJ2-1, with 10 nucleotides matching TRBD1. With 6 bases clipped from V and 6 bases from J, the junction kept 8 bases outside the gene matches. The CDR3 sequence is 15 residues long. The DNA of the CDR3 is TGTGCCAGCAGCTCAGGACAGGGGGGAGTCAATGAGCAGTTCTTC. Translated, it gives CASSSGQGGVNEQFF.

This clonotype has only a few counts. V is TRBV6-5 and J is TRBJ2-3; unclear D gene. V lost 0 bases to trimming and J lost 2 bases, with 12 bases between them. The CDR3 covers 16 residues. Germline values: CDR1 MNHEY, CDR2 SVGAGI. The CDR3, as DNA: TGTGCCAGCAGTTACTCGACGACGTTAGTCACAGATACGCAGTATTTT. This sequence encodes CASSYSTTLVTDTQYF.

For the CDR3, the DNA is TGTGCCAGCAGCTTGGAGGCCAGGCTGACCGGGGGACAGCCCCAGCATTTT. Amino acid sequence: CASSLEARLTGGQPQHF. The chain is built from TRBV5-5 and TRBJ1-5, with TRBD1 as a possible D gene (5 bases). V lost 0 bases, J lost 7 bases, and 20 bases lay in between. Germline V lookup: CDR1 SGHKS, CDR2 YYEKEE (reference sequence). The CDR3 runs to 17 residues.

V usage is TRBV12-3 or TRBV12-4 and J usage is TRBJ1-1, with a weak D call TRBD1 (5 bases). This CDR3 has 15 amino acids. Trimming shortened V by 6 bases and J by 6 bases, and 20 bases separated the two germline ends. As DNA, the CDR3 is TGTGCCAGCAGGACGGGACGGGCGAACAACGCTGAAGCTTTCTTT. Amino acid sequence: CASRTGRANNAEAFF.

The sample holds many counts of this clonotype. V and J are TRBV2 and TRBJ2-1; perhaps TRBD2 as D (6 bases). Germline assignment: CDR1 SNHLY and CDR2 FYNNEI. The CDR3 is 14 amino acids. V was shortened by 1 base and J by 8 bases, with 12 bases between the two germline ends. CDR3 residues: CASSEGTMRDEQFF. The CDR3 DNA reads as TGTGCCAGCAGTGAAGGGACTATGCGGGATGAGCAGTTCTTC.

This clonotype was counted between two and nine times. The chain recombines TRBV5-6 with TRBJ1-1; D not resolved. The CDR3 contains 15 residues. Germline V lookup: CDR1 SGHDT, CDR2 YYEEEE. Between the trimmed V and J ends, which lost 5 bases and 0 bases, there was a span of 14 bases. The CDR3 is CASSEDARMNTEAFF. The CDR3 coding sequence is TGTGCCAGCAGTGAGGACGCGCGCATGAACACTGAAGCTTTCTTT.

The CDR3 loop is CASSLTRVPGRSRAEQYF. CDR3 DNA sequence: TGTGCCAGCAGCTTAACCCGAGTCCCGGGACGCAGCAGGGCCGAGCAGTACTTC. V usage is TRBV7-3 and J usage is TRBJ2-7; D might be TRBD1 or TRBD2, each matching 5 bases. The CDR3 spans 18 residues. Germline CDR1 reads SGHTA; CDR2 reads FQGTGA. With 0 bases removed from V and 6 bases from J, the gap between germline ends came to 24 bases.

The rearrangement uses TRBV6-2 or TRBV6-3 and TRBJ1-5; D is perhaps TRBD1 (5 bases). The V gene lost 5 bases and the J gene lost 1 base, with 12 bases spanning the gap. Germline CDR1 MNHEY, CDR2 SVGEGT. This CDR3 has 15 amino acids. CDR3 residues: CASSRPGLSNQPQHF. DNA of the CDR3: TGTGCCAGCAGTAGACCGGGACTGAGCAATCAGCCCCAGCATTTT.

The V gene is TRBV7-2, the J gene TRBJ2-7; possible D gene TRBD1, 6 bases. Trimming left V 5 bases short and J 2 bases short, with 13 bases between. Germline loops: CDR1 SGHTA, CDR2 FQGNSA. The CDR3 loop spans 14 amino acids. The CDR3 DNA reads TGTGCCAGCAGCCCTGGGACATATACCTACGAGCAGTACTTC. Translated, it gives CASSPGTYTYEQYF.

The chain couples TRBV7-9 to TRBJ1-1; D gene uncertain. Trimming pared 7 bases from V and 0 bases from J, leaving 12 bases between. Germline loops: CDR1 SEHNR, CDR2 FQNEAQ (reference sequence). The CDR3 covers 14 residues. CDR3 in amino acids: CASIRDPLNTEAFF. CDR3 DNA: TGTGCCAGCATTCGAGACCCCCTGAACACTGAAGCTTTCTTT.

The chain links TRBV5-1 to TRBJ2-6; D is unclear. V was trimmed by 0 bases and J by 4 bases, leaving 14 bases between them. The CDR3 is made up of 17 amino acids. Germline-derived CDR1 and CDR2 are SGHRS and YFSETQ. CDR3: CASSLAINSWGANVLTF. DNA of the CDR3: TGCGCCAGCAGCTTGGCGATAAACAGTTGGGGGGCCAACGTCCTGACTTTC.

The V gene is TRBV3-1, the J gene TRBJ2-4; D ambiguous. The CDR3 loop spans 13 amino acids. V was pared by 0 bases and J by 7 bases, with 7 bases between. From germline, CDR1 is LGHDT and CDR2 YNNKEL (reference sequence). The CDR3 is CASSQEGVNIQYF. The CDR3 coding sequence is TGTGCCAGCAGCCAAGAGGGTGTGAACATTCAGTACTTC.

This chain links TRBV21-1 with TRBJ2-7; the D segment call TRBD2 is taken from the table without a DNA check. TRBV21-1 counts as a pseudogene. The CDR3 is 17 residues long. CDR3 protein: CASSKTKPSGREVEQYF. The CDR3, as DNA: TGTGCCAGCAGCAAAACCAAACCTAGCGGGAGAGAGGTCGAGCAGTACTTC.

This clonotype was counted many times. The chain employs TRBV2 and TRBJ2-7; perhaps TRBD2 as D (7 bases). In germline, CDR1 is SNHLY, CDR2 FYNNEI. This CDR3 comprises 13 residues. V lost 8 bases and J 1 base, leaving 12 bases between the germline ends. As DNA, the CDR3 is TGTGCCAGCGGACTAGGGGGTTCCTACGAGCAGTACTTC. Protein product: CASGLGGSYEQYF. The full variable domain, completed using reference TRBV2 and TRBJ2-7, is EPEVTQTPSHQVTQMGQEVILRCVPISNHLYFYWYRQILGQKVEFLVSFYNNEISEKSEIFDDQFSVERPDGSNFTLKIRSTKLEDSAMYFCASGLGGSYEQYFGPGTRLTVT.

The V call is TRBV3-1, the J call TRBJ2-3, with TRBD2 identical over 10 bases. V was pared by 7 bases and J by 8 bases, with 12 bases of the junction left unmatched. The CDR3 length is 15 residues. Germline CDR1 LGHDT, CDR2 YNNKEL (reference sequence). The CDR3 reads CASTPSGSSPGTQYF. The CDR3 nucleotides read TGTGCCAGCACCCCTAGCGGGAGTTCTCCCGGTACGCAGTATTTT.